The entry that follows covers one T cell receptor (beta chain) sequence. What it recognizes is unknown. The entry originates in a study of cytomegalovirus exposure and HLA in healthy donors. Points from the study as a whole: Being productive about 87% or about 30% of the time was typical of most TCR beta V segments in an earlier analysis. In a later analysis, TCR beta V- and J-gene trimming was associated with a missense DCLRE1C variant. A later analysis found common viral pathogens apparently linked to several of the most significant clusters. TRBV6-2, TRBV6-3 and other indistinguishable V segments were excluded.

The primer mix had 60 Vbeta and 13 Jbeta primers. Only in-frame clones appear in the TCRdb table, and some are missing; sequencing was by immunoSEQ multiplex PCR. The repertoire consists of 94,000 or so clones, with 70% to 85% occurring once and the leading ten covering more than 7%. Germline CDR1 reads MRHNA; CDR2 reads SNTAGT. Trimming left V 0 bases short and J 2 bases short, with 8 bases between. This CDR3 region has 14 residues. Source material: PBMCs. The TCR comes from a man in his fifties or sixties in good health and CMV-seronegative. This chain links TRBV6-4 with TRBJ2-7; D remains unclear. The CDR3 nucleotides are TGTGCCAGCAGTGACTCAAACTTCGCCTACGAGCAGTACTTC. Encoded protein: CASSDSNFAYEQYF.